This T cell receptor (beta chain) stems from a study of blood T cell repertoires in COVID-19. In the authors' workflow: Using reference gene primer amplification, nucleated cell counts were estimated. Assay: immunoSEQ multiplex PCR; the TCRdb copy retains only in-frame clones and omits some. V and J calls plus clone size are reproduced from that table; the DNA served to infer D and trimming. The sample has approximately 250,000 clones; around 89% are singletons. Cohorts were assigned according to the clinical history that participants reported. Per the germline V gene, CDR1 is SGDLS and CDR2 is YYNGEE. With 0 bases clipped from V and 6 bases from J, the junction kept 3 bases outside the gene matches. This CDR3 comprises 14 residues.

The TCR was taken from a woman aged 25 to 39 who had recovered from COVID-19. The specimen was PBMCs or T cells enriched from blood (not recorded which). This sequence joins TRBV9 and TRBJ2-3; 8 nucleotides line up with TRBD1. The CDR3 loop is CASSVGQGADTQYF. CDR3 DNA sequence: TGTGCCAGCAGCGTAGGTCAGGGGGCGGATACGCAGTATTTT. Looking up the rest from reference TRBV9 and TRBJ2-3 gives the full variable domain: DSGVTQTPKHLITATGQRVTLRCSPRSGDLSVYWYQQSLDQGLQFLIQYYNGEERAKGNILERFSAQQFPDLHSELNLSSLELGDSALYFCASSVGQGADTQYFGPGTRLTVL.